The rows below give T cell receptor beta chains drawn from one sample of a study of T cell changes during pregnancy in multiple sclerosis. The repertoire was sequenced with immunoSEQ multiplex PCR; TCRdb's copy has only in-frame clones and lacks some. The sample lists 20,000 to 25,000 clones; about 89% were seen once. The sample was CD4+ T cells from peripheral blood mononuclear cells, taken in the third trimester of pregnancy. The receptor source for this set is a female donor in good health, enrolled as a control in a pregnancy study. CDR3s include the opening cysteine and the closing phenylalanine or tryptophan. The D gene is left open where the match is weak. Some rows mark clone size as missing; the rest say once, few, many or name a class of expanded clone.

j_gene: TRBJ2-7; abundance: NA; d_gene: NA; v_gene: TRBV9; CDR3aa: CASSVDSSYEQYF; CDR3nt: TGTGCCAGCAGCGTAGACAGCTCCTACGAGCAGTACTTC
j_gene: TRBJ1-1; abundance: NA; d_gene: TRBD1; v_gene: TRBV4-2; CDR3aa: CASSQGGQGLESFF; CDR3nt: TGTGCCAGCAGCCAAGGAGGACAGGGCTTGGAATCTTTCTTT
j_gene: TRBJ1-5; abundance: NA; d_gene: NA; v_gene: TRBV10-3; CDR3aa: CAISEVNRGNQPQHF; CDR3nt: TGTGCCATCAGTGAGGTGAACAGGGGCAATCAGCCCCAGCATTTT
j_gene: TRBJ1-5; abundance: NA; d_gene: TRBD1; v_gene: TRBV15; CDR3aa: CATSGTGSRQPQHF; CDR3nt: TGTGCCACCAGCGGGACAGGCTCTCGTCAGCCCCAGCATTTT
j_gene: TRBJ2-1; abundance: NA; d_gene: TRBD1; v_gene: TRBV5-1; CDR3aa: CASSLPGTGVEQFF; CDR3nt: TGCGCCAGCAGCTTACCCGGGACAGGGGTAGAGCAGTTCTTC
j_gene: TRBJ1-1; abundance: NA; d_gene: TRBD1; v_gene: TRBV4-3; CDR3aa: CASSQDGTVNTEAFF; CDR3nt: TGCGCCAGCAGCCAAGATGGGACAGTGAACACTGAAGCTTTCTTT
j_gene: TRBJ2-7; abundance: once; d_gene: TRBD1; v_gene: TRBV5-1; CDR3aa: CASSLGQGGYEQYF; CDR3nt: TGCGCCAGCAGCTTGGGACAGGGCGGCTACGAGCAGTACTTC
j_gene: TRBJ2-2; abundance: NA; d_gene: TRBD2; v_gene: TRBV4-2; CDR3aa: CASSQGLAGNTGELFF; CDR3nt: TGTGCCAGCAGCCAAGGACTAGCGGGGAACACCGGGGAGCTGTTTTTT
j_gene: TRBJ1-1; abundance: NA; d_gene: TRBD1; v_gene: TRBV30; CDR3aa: CARRQGNTEAFF; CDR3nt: TGTGCCCGCCGACAGGGGAACACTGAAGCTTTCTTT
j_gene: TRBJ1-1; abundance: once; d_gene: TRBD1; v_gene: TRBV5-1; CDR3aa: CASSLDTGGTEAFF; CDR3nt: TGCGCCAGCAGCTTGGACACAGGGGGCACTGAAGCTTTCTTT
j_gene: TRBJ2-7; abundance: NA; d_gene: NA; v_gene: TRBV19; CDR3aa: CASSISQGGYEQYF; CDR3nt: TGTGCCAGTAGTATATCCCAGGGGGGATACGAGCAGTACTTC
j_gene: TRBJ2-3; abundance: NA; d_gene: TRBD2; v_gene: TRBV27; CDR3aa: CASSTWVREERDTQYF; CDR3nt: TGTGCCAGCAGCACGTGGGTGCGGGAGGAGCGAGATACGCAGTATTTT
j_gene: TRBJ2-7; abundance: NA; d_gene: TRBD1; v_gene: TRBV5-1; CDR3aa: CASSLASGQTYEQYF; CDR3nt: TGCGCCAGCAGCTTGGCCTCGGGACAGACCTACGAGCAGTACTTC
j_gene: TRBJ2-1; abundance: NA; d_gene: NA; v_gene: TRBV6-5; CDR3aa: CASSSVRRAYNEQFF; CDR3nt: TGTGCCAGCAGTTCCGTGAGGCGGGCCTACAATGAGCAGTTCTTC
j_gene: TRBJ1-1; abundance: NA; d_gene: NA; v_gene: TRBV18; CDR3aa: CASSPGGLNTEAFF; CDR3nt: TGTGCCAGCTCACCGGGGGGGCTGAACACTGAAGCTTTCTTT
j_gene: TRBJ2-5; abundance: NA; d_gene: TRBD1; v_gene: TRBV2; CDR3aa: CASSYRGGETQYF; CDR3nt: TGTGCCAGCAGCTACAGGGGTGGGGAGACCCAGTACTTC
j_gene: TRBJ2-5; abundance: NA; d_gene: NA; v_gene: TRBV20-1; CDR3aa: CSARRVETQYF; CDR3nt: TGCAGTGCTAGGCGGGTGGAGACCCAGTACTTC
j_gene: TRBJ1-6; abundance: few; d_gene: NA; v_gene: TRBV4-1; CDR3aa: CASSPVGRELDSPLHF; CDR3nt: TGCGCCAGCAGCCCAGTGGGGAGGGAATTGGATTCACCCCTCCACTTT
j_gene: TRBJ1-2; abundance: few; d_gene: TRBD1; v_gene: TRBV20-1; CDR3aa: CSVGQAGYTF; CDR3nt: TGCAGCGTGGGACAGGCGGGCTACACCTTC
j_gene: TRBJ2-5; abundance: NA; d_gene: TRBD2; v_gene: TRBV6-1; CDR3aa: CASSEGSGRGQETQYF; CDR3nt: TGTGCCAGCAGTGAAGGGAGCGGGAGGGGCCAAGAGACCCAGTACTTC
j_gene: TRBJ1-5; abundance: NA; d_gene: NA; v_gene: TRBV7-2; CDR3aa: CASSLEGRRNQPQHF; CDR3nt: TGTGCCAGCAGCTTAGAGGGGCGCCGGAATCAGCCCCAGCATTTT
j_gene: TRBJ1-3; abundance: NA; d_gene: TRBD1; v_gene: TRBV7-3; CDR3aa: CASSLTFYRGIRARVSGNTIYF; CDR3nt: TGTGCCAGCAGCTTAACGTTCTACAGGGGAATTAGGGCCCGTGTCTCTGGAAACACCATATATTTT
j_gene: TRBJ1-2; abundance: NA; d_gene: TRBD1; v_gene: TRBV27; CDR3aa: CASSLRQGAVWGYTF; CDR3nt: TGTGCCAGCAGTTTACGACAGGGGGCAGTTTGGGGCTACACCTTC
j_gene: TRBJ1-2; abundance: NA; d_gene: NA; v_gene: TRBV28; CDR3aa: CASTITENYGYTF; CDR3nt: TGTGCCAGCACCATAACGGAGAACTATGGCTACACCTTC
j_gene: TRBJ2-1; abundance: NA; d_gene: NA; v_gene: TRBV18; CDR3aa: CASSPLAPSSYNEQFF; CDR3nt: TGTGCCAGCTCACCGCTAGCGCCCAGCTCCTACAATGAGCAGTTCTTC